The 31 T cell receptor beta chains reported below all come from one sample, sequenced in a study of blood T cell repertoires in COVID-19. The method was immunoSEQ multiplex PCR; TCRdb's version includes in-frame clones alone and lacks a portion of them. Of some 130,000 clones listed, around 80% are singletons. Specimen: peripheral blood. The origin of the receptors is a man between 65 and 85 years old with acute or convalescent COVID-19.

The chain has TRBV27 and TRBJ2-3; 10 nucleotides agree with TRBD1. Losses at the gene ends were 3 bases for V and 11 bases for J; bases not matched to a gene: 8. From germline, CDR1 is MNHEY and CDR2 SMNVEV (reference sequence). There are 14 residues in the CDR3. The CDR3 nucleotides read TGTGCCAGCAGTTTTAGGGAGGGGACAGGGGAGCAGTATTTT. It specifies CASSFREGTGEQYF.

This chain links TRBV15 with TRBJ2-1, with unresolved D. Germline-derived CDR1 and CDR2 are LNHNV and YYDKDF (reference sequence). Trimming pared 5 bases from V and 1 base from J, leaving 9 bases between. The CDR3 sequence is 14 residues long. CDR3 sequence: CATSLRVSYNEQFF. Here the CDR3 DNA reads TGTGCCACCAGCCTCCGGGTTTCCTACAATGAGCAGTTCTTC.

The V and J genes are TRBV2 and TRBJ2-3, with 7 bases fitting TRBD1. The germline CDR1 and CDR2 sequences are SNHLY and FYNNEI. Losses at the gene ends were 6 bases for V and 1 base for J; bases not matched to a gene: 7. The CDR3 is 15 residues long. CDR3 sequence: CASRGQSTGTDTQYF. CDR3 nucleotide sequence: TGTGCCAGCAGGGGACAGTCCACGGGCACAGATACGCAGTATTTT.

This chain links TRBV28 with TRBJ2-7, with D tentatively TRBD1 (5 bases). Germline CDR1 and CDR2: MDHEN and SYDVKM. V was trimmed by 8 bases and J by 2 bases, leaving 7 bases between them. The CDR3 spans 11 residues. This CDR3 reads CASDSTYEQYF. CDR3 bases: TGTGCCAGCGACAGCACCTACGAGCAGTACTTC. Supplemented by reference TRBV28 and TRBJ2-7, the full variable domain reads DVKVTQSSRYLVKRTGEKVFLECVQDMDHENMFWYRQDPGLGLRLIYFSYDVKMKEKGDIPEGYSVSREKKERFSLILESASTNQTSMYLCASDSTYEQYFGPGTRLTVT.

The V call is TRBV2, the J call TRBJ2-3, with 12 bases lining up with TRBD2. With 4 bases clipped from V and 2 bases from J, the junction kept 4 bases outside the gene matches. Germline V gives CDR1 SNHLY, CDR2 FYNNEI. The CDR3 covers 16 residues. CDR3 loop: CASSGLAGALTDTQYF. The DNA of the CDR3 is TGTGCCAGCAGTGGACTAGCGGGGGCTCTCACAGATACGCAGTATTTT.

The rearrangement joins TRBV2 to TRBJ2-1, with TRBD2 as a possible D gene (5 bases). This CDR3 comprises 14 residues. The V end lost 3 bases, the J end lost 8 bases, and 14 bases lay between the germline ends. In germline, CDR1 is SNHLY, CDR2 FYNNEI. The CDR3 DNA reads TGTGCCAGCAGTGAGCGGGTCCCGTGGCATGAGCAGTTCTTC. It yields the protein CASSERVPWHEQFF.

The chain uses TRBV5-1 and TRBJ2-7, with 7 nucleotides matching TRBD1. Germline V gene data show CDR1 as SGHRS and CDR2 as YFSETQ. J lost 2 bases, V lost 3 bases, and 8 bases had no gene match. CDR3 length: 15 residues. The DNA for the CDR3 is TGCGCCAGCAGCTCGGACCGGGACAGCACCTACGAGCAGTACTTC. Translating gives CASSSDRDSTYEQYF.

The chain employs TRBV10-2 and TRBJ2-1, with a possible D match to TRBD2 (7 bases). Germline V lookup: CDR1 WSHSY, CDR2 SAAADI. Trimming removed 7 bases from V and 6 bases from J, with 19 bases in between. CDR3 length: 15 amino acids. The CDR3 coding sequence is TGCGCCAGCACGGACGGGGGGCTGGGATCCAATGAGCAGTTCTTC. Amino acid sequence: CASTDGGLGSNEQFF.

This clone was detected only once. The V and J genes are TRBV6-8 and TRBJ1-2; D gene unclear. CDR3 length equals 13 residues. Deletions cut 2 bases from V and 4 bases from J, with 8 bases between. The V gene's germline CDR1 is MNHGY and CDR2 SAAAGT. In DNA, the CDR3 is TGTGCCAGCAGTTACCCAGTGTGCTATGGCTACACCTTC. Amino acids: CASSYPVCYGYTF.

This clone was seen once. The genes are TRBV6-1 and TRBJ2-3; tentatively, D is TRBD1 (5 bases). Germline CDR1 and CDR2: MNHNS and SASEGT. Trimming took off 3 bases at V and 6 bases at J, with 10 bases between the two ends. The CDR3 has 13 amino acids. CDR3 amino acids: CASSDQGWDTQYF. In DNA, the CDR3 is TGTGCCAGCAGTGACCAGGGTTGGGATACGCAGTATTTT.

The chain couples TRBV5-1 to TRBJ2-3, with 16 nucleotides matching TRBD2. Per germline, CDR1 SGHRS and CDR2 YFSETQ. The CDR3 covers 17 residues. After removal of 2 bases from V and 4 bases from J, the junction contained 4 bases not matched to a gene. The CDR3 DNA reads TGCGCCAGCAGCTTTGGGACTAGCGGGGGGGCAGCAGATACGCAGTATTTT. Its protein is CASSFGTSGGAADTQYF.

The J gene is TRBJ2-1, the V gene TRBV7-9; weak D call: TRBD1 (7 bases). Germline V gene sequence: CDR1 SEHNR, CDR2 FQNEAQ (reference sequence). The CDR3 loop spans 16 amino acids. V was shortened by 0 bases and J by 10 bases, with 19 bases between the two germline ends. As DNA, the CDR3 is TGTGCCAGCAGCTTAGCCTACAGGTCCTCAGGGGGGGAGCAGTTCTTC. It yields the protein CASSLAYRSSGGEQFF.

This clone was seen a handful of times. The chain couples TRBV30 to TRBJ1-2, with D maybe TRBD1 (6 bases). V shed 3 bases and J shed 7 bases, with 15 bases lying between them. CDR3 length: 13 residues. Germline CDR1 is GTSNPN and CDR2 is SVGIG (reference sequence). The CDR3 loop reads CAWRQTGSGGYTF. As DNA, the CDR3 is TGTGCCTGGAGACAGACAGGTTCTGGTGGCTACACCTTC.

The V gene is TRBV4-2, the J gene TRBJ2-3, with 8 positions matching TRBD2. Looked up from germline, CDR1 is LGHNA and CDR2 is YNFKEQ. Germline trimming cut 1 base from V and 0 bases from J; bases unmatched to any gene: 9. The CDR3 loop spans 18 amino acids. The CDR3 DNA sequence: TGTGCCAGCAGCCAAGGAGGAGCGGGGGCTCCTAGCACAGATACGCAGTATTTT. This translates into CASSQGGAGAPSTDTQYF.

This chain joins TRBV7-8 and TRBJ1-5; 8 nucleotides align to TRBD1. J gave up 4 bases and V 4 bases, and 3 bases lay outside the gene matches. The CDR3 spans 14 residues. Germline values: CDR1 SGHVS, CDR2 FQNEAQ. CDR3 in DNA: TGTGCCAGCAGCTCGGACAGGGATAATCAGCCCCAGCATTTT. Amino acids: CASSSDRDNQPQHF.

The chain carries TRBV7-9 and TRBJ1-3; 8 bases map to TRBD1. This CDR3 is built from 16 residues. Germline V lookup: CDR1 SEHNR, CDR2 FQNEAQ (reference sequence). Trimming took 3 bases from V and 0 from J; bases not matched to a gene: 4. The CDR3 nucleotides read TGTGCCAGCAGCTTGGGACAGGCCGACTCTGGAAACACCATATATTTT. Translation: CASSLGQADSGNTIYF.

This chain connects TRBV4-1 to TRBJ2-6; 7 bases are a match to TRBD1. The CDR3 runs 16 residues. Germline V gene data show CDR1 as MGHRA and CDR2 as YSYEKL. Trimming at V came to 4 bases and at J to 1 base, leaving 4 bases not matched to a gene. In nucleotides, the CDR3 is TGCGCCAGCAGCCGTACAGGGGTTTCTGGGGCCAACGTCCTGACTTTC. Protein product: CASSRTGVSGANVLTF.

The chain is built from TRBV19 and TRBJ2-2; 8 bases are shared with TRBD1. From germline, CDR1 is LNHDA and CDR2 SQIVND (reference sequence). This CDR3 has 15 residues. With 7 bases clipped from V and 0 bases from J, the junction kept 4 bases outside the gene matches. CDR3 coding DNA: TGTGCCAGTAAAATACAGGGGGCGAACACCGGGGAGCTGTTTTTT. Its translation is CASKIQGANTGELFF.

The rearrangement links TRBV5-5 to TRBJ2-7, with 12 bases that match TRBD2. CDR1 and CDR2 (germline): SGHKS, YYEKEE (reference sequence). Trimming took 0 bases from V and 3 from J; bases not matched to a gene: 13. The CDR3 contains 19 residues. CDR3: CASSLGVRLAGGPGYEQYF. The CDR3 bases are TGTGCCAGCAGCTTGGGCGTCCGGCTAGCGGGGGGGCCAGGCTACGAGCAGTACTTC.

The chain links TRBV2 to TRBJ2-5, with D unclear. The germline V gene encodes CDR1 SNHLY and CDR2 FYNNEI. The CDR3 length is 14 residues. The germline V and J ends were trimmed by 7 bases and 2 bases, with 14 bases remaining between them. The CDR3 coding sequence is TGTGCCAGCACCGAGGCGGTCCCGCAAGAGACCCAGTACTTC. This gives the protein CASTEAVPQETQYF.

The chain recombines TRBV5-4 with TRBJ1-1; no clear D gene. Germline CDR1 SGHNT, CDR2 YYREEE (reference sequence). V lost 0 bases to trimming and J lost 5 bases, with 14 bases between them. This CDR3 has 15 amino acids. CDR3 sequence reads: CASSLAARMGTEAFF. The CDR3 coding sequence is TGTGCCAGCAGCTTGGCGGCGCGGATGGGTACTGAAGCTTTCTTT.

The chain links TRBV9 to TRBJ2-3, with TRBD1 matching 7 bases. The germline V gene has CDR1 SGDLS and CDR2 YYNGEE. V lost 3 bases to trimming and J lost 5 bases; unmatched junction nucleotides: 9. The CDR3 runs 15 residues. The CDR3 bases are TGTGCCAGCAGCGATGGGACAGCCCTCGGAGATACGCAGTATTTT. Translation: CASSDGTALGDTQYF.

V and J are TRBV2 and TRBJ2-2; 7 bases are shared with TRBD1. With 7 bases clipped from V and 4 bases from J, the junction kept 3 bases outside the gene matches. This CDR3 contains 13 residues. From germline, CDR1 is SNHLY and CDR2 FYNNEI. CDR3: CASKYRGTGELFF. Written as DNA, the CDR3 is TGTGCCAGCAAATACAGGGGCACCGGGGAGCTGTTTTTT.

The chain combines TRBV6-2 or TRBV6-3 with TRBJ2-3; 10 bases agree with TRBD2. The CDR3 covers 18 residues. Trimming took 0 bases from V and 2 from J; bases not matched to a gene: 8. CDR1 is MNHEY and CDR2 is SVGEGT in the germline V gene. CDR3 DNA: TGTGCCAGCAGTTACTCAAAGGATAGCGGGGGGTCCACAGATACGCAGTATTTT. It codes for CASSYSKDSGGSTDTQYF.

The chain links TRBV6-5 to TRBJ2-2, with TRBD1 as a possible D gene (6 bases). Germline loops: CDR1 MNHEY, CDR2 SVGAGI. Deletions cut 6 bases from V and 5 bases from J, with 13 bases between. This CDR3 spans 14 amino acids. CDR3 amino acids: CASRTGAITGELFF. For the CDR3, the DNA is TGTGCCAGCAGGACAGGAGCGATTACCGGGGAGCTGTTTTTT.

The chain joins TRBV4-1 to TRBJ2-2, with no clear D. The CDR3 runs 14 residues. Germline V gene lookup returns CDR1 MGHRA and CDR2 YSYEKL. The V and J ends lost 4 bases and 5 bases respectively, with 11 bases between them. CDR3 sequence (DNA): TGCGCCAGCAGCCGACAAGACAATACCGGGGAGCTGTTTTTT. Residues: CASSRQDNTGELFF.

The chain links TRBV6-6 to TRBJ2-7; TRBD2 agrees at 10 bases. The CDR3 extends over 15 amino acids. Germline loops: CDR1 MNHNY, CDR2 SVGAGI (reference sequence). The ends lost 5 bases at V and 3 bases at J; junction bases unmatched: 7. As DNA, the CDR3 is TGTGCCAGCAGTACCCCCAAGCGGGGGGGCTACGAGCAGTACTTC. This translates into CASSTPKRGGYEQYF.

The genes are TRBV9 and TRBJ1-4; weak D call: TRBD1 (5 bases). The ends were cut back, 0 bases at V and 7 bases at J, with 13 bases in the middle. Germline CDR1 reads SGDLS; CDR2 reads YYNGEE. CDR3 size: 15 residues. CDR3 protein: CASSVEEGASEKLFF. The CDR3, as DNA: TGTGCCAGCAGCGTAGAAGAAGGGGCGAGTGAAAAACTGTTTTTT.

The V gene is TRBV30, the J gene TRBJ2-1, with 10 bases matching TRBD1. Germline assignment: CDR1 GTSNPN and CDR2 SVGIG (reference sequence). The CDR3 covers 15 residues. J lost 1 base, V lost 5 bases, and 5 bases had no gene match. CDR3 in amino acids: CAWGRGQGSYNEQFF. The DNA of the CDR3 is TGTGCCTGGGGCCGGGGACAGGGGTCCTACAATGAGCAGTTCTTC.

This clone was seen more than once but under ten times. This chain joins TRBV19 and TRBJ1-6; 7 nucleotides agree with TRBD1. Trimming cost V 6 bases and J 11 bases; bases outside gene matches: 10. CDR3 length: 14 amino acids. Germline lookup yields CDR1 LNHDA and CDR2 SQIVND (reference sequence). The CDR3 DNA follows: TGTGCCAGTAGCCCGGGACAGCGGTTGACACCCCTCCACTTT. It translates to CASSPGQRLTPLHF.

The CDR3 loop reads CASSRQGMTEAFF. The CDR3 nucleotides read TGCGCCAGCAGTCGACAGGGAATGACTGAAGCTTTCTTT. The gene calls are TRBV10-2 and TRBJ1-1, with 7 bases lining up with TRBD1. The V gene end was trimmed by 5 bases and the J gene end by 5 bases; junction bases not matched to a gene: 5. CDR3 length: 13 residues. The germline CDR1 and CDR2 sequences are WSHSY and SAAADI.